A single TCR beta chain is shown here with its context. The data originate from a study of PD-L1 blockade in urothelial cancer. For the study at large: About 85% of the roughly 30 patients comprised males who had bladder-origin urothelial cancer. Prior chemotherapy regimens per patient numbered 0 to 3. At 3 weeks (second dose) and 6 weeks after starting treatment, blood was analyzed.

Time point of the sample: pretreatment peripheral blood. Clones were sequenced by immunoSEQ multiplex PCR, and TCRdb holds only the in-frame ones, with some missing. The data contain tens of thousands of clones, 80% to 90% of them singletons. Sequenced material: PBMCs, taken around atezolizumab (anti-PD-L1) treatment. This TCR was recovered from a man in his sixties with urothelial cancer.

The CDR3 region is CASSSGGQDRNQPQHF. The CDR3 region has the DNA TGTGCCAGCAGTTCGGGGGGGCAGGATAGAAATCAGCCCCAGCATTTT. The gene calls are TRBV28 and TRBJ1-5, with D perhaps TRBD1 (6 bases). V shed 4 bases and J shed 4 bases, with 17 bases lying between them. Germline V gene sequence: CDR1 MDHEN, CDR2 SYDVKM. This CDR3 contains 16 residues.